This TCR beta chain is from a study of shared clonotypes between healthy human individuals. Across the study: Each donor contributed plates that comprised three CD4 naive, three CD4 memory, two CD8 naive and one CD8 memory.

Naive CD8 cells were CD45RO-negative, positively selected for CCR7, excluding terminally differentiated effector memory CD45RA+ cells. There are 15 residues in the CDR3. J was trimmed by 3 bases and V by 1 base; bases with no gene match: 2. Germline assignment: CDR1 GTSNPN and CDR2 SVGIG (reference sequence). Method: immunoSEQ multiplex PCR; TCRdb's copy keeps in-frame clones and lacks some. The sample has some 2,000,000 clones, about 94% seen once. The sequence came from a man in his late teens or twenties in good health. Sequencing was carried out using naive CD8+ T cells sorted from blood. The rearrangement uses TRBV30 and TRBJ2-2, with 10 bases fitting TRBD2. This CDR3 reads CAWSGLAGDTGELFF. The CDR3 DNA reads TGTGCCTGGAGTGGACTAGCGGGCGACACCGGGGAGCTGTTTTTT.